This T cell receptor beta chain was recovered during a study of regulatory T cells in long-lasting Graves disease. Study context: It was over 5 years of antithyroid drugs, with positive TSH receptor antibodies, that meant persistent Graves' disease. Study-wide results and caveats: Favoring TRBV28, TRBJ1-2 and TRBJ2-5 was a feature seen in persistent disease.

With V trimmed by 7 bases and J by 2 bases, 5 bases remained unmatched. This CDR3 has 14 residues. Germline-derived CDR1 and CDR2 are SQVTM and ANQGSEA. Specified time point: persistent/refractory GD, antithyroid drugs over 5 years with positive TRAb. Extracted RNA from PBMCs served as the source of the TCR library. CDR3 regions were amplified by Arm-PCR using iRepertoire HTBI primers to build TCR beta libraries. In the source study's methods: The samples yielded fewer than 75 TRBV and roughly 15 TRBJ segments. Each CDR3 protein is one row after TCRdb ran MiXCR on the multiplex PCR reads. TCRdb, not the authors, supplied the V and J calls. Of about 470,000 distinct CDR3 sequences in the sample, roughly 21% were seen once. Concerning this clonotype: The antigen remains unidentified.

This clonotype was obtained from a female donor with Graves disease. The chain couples TRBV29-1 to TRBJ2-2, with 9 bases fitting TRBD2. The specimen comprised peripheral blood mononuclear cells (PBMCs), sampled when the disease was refractory, from a patient treated with antithyroid drugs. CDR3 amino acids: CSAQTSGNTGELFF. The CDR3 region has the DNA TGCAGCGCCCAGACTAGCGGAAACACCGGGGAGCTGTTTTTT.